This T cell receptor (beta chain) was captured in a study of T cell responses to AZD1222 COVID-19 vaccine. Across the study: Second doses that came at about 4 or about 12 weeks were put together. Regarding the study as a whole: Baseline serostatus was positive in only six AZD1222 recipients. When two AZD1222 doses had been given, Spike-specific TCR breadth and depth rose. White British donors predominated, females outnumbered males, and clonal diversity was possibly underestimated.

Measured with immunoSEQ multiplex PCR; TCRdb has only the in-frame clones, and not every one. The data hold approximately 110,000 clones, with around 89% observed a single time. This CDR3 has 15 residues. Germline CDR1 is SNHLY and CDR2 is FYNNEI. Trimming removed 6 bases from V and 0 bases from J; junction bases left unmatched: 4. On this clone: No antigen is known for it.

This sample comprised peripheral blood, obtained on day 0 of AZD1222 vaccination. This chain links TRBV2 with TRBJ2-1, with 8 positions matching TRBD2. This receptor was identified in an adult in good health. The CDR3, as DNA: TGTGCCAGCAGATTAGCGGGGAGCTCCTACAATGAGCAGTTCTTC. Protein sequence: CASRLAGSSYNEQFF.